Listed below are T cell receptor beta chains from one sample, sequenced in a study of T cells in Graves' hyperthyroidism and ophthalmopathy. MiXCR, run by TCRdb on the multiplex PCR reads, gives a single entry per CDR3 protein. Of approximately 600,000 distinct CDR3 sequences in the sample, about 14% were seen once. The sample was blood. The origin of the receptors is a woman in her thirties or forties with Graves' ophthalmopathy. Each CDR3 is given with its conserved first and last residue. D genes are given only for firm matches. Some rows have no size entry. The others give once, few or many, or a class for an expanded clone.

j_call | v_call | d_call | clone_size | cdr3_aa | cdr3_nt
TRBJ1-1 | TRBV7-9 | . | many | CASSLDGSAFF | TGTGCCAGCAGCTTGGATGGCTCGGCTTTCTTT
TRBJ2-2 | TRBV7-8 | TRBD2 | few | CASSSRTSGNRAGELFF | TGTGCCAGCAGCTCCCGGACTAGCGGGAATCGGGCCGGGGAGCTGTTTTTT
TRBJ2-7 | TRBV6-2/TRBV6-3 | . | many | CASSYSLAYEQYF | TGTGCCAGCAGTTACAGCCTAGCGTACGAGCAGTACTTC
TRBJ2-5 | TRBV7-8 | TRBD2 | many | CASRTSGTGKTQYF | TGTGCCAGCAGGACTAGCGGGACGGGAAAGACCCAGTACTTC
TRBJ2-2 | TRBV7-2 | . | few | CASSLGSYSTGELFF | TGTGCCAGCAGCTTAGGTAGTTACTCCACCGGGGAGCTGTTTTTT
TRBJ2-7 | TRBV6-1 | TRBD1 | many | CARTGQGKREQYF | TGTGCCAGAACCGGACAGGGTAAGCGGGAGCAGTACTTC
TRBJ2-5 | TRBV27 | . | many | CASSRWDHQETQYF | TGTGCCAGCAGTAGGTGGGACCACCAAGAGACCCAGTACTTC
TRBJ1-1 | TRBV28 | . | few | CASSSTSALNTEAFF | TGTGCCAGCAGCTCAACTAGCGCGTTGAACACTGAAGCTTTCTTT
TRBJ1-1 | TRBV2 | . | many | CASSEAGTLTIEAFF | TGTGCCAGCAGTGAAGCCGGGACACTGACCATTGAAGCTTTCTTT
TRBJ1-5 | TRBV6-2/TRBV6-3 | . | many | CASSDRNQPQHF | TGTGCCAGCAGTGACAGAAATCAGCCCCAGCATTTT
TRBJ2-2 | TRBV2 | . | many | CASIRQPGDTGELFF | TGTGCCAGCATCCGACAGCCAGGGGACACCGGGGAGCTGTTTTTT
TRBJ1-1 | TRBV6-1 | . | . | CASSVPSWSRGNTEAFF | TGTGCCAGCAGTGTTCCTTCGTGGAGCCGGGGGAACACTGAAGCTTTCTTT
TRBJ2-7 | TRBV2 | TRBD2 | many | CAIPGLAGTEQYF | TGTGCCATCCCGGGACTAGCGGGTACCGAGCAGTACTTC
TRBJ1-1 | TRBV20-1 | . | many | CSASTGMNTEAFF | TGCAGTGCCTCGACAGGTATGAACACTGAAGCTTTCTTT
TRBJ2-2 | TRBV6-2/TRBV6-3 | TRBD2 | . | CASSQGQGELATGELFF | TGTGCCAGCAGCCAAGGCCAGGGAGAACTAGCGACCGGGGAGCTGTTTTTT
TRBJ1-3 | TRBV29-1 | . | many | CSVLGGPGNTIYF | TGCAGCGTCCTCGGGGGGCCTGGAAACACCATATATTTT
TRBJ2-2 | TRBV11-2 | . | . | CASSLDLGGSTVAGELFF | TGTGCCAGCAGCTTAGACCTTGGGGGCTCCACGGTGGCCGGGGAGCTGTTTTTT
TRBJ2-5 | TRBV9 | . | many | CASSSPDMTETQYF | TGTGCCAGCAGCTCCCCGGACATGACGGAGACCCAGTACTTC
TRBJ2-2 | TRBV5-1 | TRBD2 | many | CASSYLAGVGTGELFF | TGCGCCAGCAGCTACCTAGCGGGAGTGGGGACCGGGGAGCTGTTTTTT
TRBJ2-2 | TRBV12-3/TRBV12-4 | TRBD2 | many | CASSFPGLAGRYIGAGELFF | TGTGCCAGCAGTTTCCCTGGACTAGCGGGGAGGTATATCGGGGCCGGGGAGCTGTTTTTT
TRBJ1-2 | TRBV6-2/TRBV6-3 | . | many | CASSLTALYGYTF | TGTGCCAGCAGTCTGACGGCCCTCTATGGCTACACCTTC
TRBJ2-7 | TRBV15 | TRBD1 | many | CATSNRDSKNEQYF | TGTGCCACCAGCAACCGGGACAGCAAGAACGAGCAGTACTTC
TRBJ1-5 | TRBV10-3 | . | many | CAISRESNQPQHF | TGTGCCATCAGCAGGGAAAGCAATCAGCCCCAGCATTTT
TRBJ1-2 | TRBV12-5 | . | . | CASGSTANYGYTF | TGTGCTAGTGGCTCTACAGCAAACTATGGCTACACCTTC
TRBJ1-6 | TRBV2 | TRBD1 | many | CASTLVGQANSPLHF | TGTGCCAGCACTCTTGTCGGACAGGCTAATTCACCCCTCCACTTT
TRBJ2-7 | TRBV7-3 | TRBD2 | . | CASSLRPGRVWRRGSYEQYF | TGTGCCAGCAGCTTAAGACCCGGGAGGGTATGGAGAAGAGGCTCCTACGAGCAGTACTTC
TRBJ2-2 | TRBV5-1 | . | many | CASSSGGTGELFF | TGTGCCAGCAGTAGCGGAGGCACCGGGGAGCTGTTTTTT
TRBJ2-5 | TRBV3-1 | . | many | CASSQAHPQETQYF | TGTGCCAGCAGCCAAGCACATCCCCAAGAGACCCAGTACTTC
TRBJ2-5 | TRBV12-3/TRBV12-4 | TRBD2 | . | CASKFVPSGRGETQYF | TGTGCCAGCAAGTTTGTGCCTAGCGGGAGGGGGGAGACCCAGTACTTC
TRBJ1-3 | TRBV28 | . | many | CASSLPAGQDNTIYF | TGTGCCAGCAGTCTCCCTGCGGGGCAGGATAACACCATATATTTT
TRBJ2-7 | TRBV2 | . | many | CASSEAPTANYEQYF | TGTGCCAGCAGTGAAGCGCCGACAGCCAACTACGAGCAGTACTTC
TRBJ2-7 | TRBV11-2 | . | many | CASNLESEQYF | TGTGCCAGCAACCTAGAGAGCGAGCAGTACTTC
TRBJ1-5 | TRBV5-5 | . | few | CASSLDSSANQPQHF | TGTGCCAGCAGCTTGGACTCGTCGGCCAATCAGCCCCAGCATTTT
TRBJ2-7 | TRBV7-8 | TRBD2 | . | CASSIGPREHGQYF | TGTGCCAGCAGCATCGGACCGCGGGAGCACGGGCAGTACTTC
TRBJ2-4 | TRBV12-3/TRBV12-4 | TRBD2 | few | CASSLRLAGGGNIQYF | TGTGCCAGCAGTCTGCGACTAGCGGGGGGGGGAAACATTCAGTACTTC
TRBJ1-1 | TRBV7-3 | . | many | CASSLGQVGDTEAFF | TGTGCCAGCAGCTTAGGGCAGGTCGGAGACACTGAAGCTTTCTTT
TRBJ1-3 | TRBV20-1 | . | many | CTTQDIARSGNTIYF | TGCACTACTCAGGACATCGCGCGCTCTGGAAACACCATATATTTT
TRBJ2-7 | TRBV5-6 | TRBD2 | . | CASSFSGYSSYEQYF | TGTGCCAGCAGCTTTAGCGGGTATAGCTCCTACGAGCAGTACTTC
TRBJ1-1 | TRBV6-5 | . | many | CASSYSKGTAEAFF | TGTGCCAGCAGTTACAGCAAGGGGACCGCTGAAGCTTTCTTT
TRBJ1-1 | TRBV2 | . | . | CSSRKGQTNTEAFF | TGTTCCAGCAGAAAAGGACAGACGAACACTGAAGCTTTCTTT
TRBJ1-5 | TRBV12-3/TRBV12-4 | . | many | CASSLKGNQPQHF | TGTGCCAGCAGCCTTAAGGGCAATCAGCCCCAGCATTTT
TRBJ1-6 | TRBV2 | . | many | CASSKLGGRNNSPLHF | TGTGCCAGCAGTAAGTTGGGGGGGAGGAATAATTCACCCCTCCACTTT